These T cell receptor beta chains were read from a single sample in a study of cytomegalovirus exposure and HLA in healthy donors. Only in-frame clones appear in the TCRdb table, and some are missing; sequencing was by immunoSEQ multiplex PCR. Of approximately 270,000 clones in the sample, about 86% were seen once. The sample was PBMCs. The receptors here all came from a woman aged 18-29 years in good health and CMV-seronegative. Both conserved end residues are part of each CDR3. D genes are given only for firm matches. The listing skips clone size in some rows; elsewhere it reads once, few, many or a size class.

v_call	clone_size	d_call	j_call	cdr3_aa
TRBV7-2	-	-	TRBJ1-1	CASSWPGFYNEAFF
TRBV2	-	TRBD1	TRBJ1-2	CASSTSGTGTGGYTF
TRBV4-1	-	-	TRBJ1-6	CASSQETFANSPDDSPLHF
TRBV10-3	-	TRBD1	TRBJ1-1	CAISLSRDREEAFF
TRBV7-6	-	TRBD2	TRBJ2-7	CASSNGLAKVYEQYF
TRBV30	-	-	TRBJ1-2	CAWPRVPYGYTF
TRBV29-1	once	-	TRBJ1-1	CSLSGGTTEAFF
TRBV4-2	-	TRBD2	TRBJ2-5	CASSQETSGFFNF
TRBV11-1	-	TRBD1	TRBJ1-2	CASSLDRDYGYTF
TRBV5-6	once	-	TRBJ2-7	CASSPLQGSYEQYF
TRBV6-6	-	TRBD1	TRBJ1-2	CASTETGDGYTF
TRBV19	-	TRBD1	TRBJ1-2	CASSITDRVRGYTF
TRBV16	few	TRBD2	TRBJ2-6	CASSQWGGRHGSGANVLTF
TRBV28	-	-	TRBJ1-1	CASGRRYTEAFF
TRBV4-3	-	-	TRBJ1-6	CASRGGYNSPLHF
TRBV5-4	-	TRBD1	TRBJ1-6	CASSTRPGGSSPLHF
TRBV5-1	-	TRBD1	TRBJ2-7	CASSLIGQGAGEQYF
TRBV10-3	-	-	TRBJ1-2	CAIRQGNGYTF
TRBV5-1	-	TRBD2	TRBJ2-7	CASSLGVAGYEQYF
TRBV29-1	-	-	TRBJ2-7	CSVSGIQEEYF
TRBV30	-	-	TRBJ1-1	CAWSRWQATEAFF
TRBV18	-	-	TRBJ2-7	CASSPTGDSYEQYF
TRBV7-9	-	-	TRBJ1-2	CASSLLRTASYGYTF
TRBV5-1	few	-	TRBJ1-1	CASSPLGRGRTEAFF
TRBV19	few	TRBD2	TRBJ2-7	CASSREREREQYF
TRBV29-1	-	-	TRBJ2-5	CSVTEGKETQYF
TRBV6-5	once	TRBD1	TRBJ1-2	CASKIRGRFDGYTF
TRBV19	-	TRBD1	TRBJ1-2	CASKRQGENYGYTF
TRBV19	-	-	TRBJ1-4	CASSISWGGWNEKLFF
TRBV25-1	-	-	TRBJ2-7	CASTGLYEQYF
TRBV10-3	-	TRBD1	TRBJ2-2	CAISGDREDGELFF
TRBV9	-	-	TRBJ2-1	CASRRGTSSYNEQFF
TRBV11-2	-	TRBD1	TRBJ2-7	CASSLGPGTGASYEQYF
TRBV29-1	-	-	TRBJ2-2	CSVARSNRELFF
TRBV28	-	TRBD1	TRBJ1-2	CASSSSGTGEGGYTF
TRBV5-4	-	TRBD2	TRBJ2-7	CASSFEREGYYEQYF
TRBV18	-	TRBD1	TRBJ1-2	CASSSTGVYGYTF
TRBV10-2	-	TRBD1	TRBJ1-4	CATGDRGLFF
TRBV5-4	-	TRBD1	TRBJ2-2	CASSLRAQGAPNTGELFF
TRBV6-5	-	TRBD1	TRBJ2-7	CASSYGTGGYEQYF
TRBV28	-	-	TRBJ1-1	CASSLLMNTEAFF
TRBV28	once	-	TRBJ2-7	CASSSAEDREVYEQYF
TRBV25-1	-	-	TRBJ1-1	CASTDGGITEAFF
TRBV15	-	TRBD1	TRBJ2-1	CATSRVGRDRVYNEQFF
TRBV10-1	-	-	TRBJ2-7	CASGPGGTTYEQYF
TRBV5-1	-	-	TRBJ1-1	CASSPDIGLSNTEAFF
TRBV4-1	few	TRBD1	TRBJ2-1	CASSRLKRDRGSYNEQFF
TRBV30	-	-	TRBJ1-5	CAWSVGAISQPQHF
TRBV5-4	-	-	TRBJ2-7	CASSLRTDSYEQYF
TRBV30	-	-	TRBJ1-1	CAWSFGASDTEAFF
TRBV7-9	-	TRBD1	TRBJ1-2	CASREGQGRGYTF
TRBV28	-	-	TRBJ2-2	CASSLQGGWTGELFF